Listed here are 27 T cell receptor beta chains from one sample, sequenced in a study of T cell responses to AZD1222 COVID-19 vaccine. Sequencing used immunoSEQ multiplex PCR; TCRdb keeps in-frame clones, though not all of them. In the table there are over 120,000 clones, around nine tenths of which are singletons. The source material was peripheral blood, sampled 28 days after the second AZD1222 dose. These TCRs come from an adult who received the AZD1222 COVID-19 vaccine.

The rearrangement links TRBV4-1 to TRBJ1-5, with 9 bases lining up with TRBD1. The junction had 4 bases not matched to a gene; V was cut back by 4 bases and J by 3 bases. This CDR3 is 15 amino acids long. Germline CDR1 reads MGHRA; CDR2 reads YSYEKL. The CDR3 spells CASSLRTGDNQPQHF. CDR3 bases: TGCGCCAGCAGCCTCAGGACAGGGGACAATCAGCCCCAGCATTTT.

This clone was counted only a few times. The gene calls are TRBV18 and TRBJ2-1; TRBD2 might be the D (5 bases). Germline CDR1 reads KGHSH; CDR2 reads LQKENI. CDR3 length: 15 residues. With 2 bases removed from V and 3 bases from J, the gap between germline ends came to 11 bases. The chain's CDR3 is CASSPGLGFYNEQFF. CDR3 DNA sequence: TGTGCCAGCTCACCAGGACTGGGATTCTACAATGAGCAGTTCTTC.

This clone was counted a single time. The V gene is TRBV5-1, the J gene TRBJ1-1, with D possibly TRBD1 on 6 matching bases. The CDR3 runs to 14 residues. CDR1 is SGHRS, CDR2 YFSETQ, per germline. The germline V and J ends were trimmed by 2 bases and 4 bases, with 12 bases remaining between them. CDR3 protein: CASSFGGSSTEAFF. Written as DNA, the CDR3 is TGCGCCAGCAGCTTCGGGGGCAGTAGCACTGAAGCTTTCTTT. Complete variable domain (other parts from reference TRBV5-1 and TRBJ1-1): KAGVTQTPRYLIKTRGQQVTLSCSPISGHRSVSWYQQTPGQGLQFLFEYFSETQRNKGNFPGRFSGRQFSNSRSEMNVSTLELGDSALYLCASSFGGSSTEAFFGQGTRLTVV.

This chain connects TRBV4-2 to TRBJ1-1; 8 nucleotides match TRBD1. Trimming took 2 bases from V and 5 from J; bases not matched to a gene: 7. The CDR3 sequence is 15 residues long. Looked up from germline, CDR1 is LGHNA and CDR2 is YNFKEQ. The CDR3 DNA sequence: TGTGCCAGCAGCCAATTTGAGACAGGGGAGACTGAAGCTTTCTTT. Translated: CASSQFETGETEAFF.

The chain joins TRBV30 to TRBJ1-3; 8 nucleotides align to TRBD1. V shed 5 bases, J shed 0 bases, and the junction held 3 bases outside the gene matches. The CDR3 length is 14 residues. CDR1 is GTSNPN, CDR2 SVGIG, per germline (reference sequence). The CDR3 coding sequence is TGTGCCTGGGGACAGGGCCTCTCTGGAAACACCATATATTTT. Amino acid sequence: CAWGQGLSGNTIYF.

This chain joins TRBV4-2 and TRBJ1-2; D perhaps matches TRBD1 (5 bases). V was pared by 4 bases and J by 0 bases, with 12 bases between. The CDR3 runs 15 residues. Germline assignment: CDR1 LGHNA and CDR2 YNFKEQ. The CDR3 sequence is CASSLAVDTNYGYTF. The CDR3 coding sequence is TGTGCCAGCAGCCTGGCTGTGGACACTAACTATGGCTACACCTTC.

The V call is TRBV6-5, the J call TRBJ1-5; TRBD1 matches 10 bases. V dropped 6 bases and J dropped 5; count of bases not matched to a gene: 4. The CDR3 is 14 residues long. From germline, CDR1 is MNHEY and CDR2 SVGAGI. CDR3 in amino acids: CASSRGTGDQPQHF. CDR3 nucleotides: TGTGCCAGCAGCCGTGGGACAGGGGATCAGCCCCAGCATTTT.

The rearrangement links TRBV28 to TRBJ1-1, with D possibly matching TRBD1 (5 bases). Trimming removed 3 bases from V and 5 bases from J, with 16 bases in between. CDR3 length: 15 amino acids. Looked up from germline, CDR1 is MDHEN and CDR2 is SYDVKM. CDR3 in amino acids: CASSLGDYGGTEAFF. The CDR3 DNA follows: TGTGCCAGCAGTTTGGGGGACTATGGGGGAACTGAAGCTTTCTTT.

The CDR3 DNA sequence: TGTGCCAGCAGCAATCACGGACTACTACGAGGGGAAGCTTTCTTT. The encoded protein is CASSNHGLLRGEAFF. The chain links TRBV5-4 to TRBJ1-1; D gene uncertain. Trimming stripped 4 bases from V and 8 bases from J, with 21 bases between. Germline V gives CDR1 SGHNT, CDR2 YYREEE (reference sequence). There are 15 residues in the CDR3.

The chain uses TRBV4-1 and TRBJ2-1; D gene uncertain. The germline CDR1 and CDR2 sequences are MGHRA and YSYEKL. The V end lost 6 bases, the J end lost 0 bases, and 15 bases lay between the germline ends. This CDR3 is 16 amino acids long. The CDR3 protein is CASSPLPPSSYNEQFF. The CDR3 nucleotides read TGCGCCAGCAGTCCTCTTCCCCCCAGCTCCTACAATGAGCAGTTCTTC.

The chain is built from TRBV27 and TRBJ2-2; TRBD2 is a possible D gene (6 bases). Looked up from germline, CDR1 is MNHEY and CDR2 is SMNVEV (reference sequence). V gave up 3 bases and J gave up 1 base, with 9 bases separating them. The CDR3 length is 15 residues. The CDR3 DNA sequence: TGTGCCAGCAGTTTTACGGGACTGAACACCGGGGAGCTGTTTTTT. This gives the protein CASSFTGLNTGELFF.

This chain uses TRBV6-2 or TRBV6-3 with TRBJ1-4, with D perhaps matching TRBD1 (6 bases). The V end was cut by 3 bases, the J end by 6 bases, with 20 bases between. The V gene's germline CDR1 is MNHEY and CDR2 SVGEGT. The CDR3 runs 17 residues. Written as DNA, the CDR3 is TGTGCCAGCAGTTATCCCGCCCGGACAGTCCGTTATGAAAAACTGTTTTTT. It is translated as CASSYPARTVRYEKLFF.

This clone was recorded only once. The chain is built from TRBV3-1 (or the pseudogene TRBV3-2) and TRBJ2-7; D uncertain. The CDR3 covers 16 residues. Trimming removed 1 base at V and 2 bases at J, with 15 bases between. Germline CDR1 is LGHDT and CDR2 is YNNKEL (reference sequence). CDR3 nucleotide sequence: TGTGCCAGCAGCCAAGCGCAATTGGCTAATCCCTACGAGCAGTACTTC. It encodes CASSQAQLANPYEQYF.

The chain employs TRBV7-2 and TRBJ2-5, with 11 positions matching TRBD1. This CDR3 has 14 amino acids. Germline CDR1 and CDR2: SGHTA and FQGNSA. J lost 2 bases, V lost 5 bases, and 1 base had no gene match. The CDR3 sequence: CASSRDRGQETQYF. For the CDR3, the DNA is TGTGCCAGCAGCCGGGACAGGGGGCAAGAGACCCAGTACTTC.

The gene calls are TRBV30 and TRBJ1-5; no definite D call. Germline CDR1 reads GTSNPN; CDR2 reads SVGIG (reference sequence). V was cut by 1 base and J by 0 bases, with 7 bases left in between. The CDR3 covers 14 residues. The CDR3 region is CAWSGVNSNQPQHF. The DNA of the CDR3 is TGTGCCTGGAGTGGGGTTAATAGCAATCAGCCCCAGCATTTT.

The chain has TRBV4-3 and TRBJ2-7; tentatively, D is TRBD1 (6 bases). Germline CDR1 and CDR2: LGHNA and YSLEER. CDR3 length: 15 amino acids. V was shortened by 0 bases and J by 4 bases, with 13 bases between the two germline ends. The chain's CDR3 is CASSQDLGGGYEQYF. CDR3 DNA sequence: TGCGCCAGCAGCCAAGATCTTGGGGGCGGGTACGAGCAGTACTTC.

This rearrangement joins TRBV10-3 to TRBJ1-4; unclear D gene. Trimming took 0 bases from V and 13 from J, leaving 15 bases between them. CDR1 is ENHRY and CDR2 is SYGVKD in the germline V gene. The CDR3 runs 14 residues. CDR3: CAISESPPPAGLFF. CDR3 sequence (DNA): TGTGCCATCAGTGAGTCGCCCCCACCAGCGGGACTGTTTTTT.

The chain employs TRBV28 and TRBJ2-1, with D possibly TRBD2 on 5 matching bases. Germline lookup yields CDR1 MDHEN and CDR2 SYDVKM. Deletions cut 6 bases from V and 0 bases from J, with 15 bases between. The CDR3 consists of 16 residues. As DNA, the CDR3 is TGTGCCAGCAGCCCAGGAGGTTGGGGCTCCTACAATGAGCAGTTCTTC. Its translation is CASSPGGWGSYNEQFF.

CDR3 coding DNA: TGTGCCAGCAGTCAATGGACAGGGCCGTACAATGAGCAGTTCTTC. This sequence encodes CASSQWTGPYNEQFF. The rearrangement links TRBV6-6 to TRBJ2-1, with 8 nucleotides matching TRBD1. This CDR3 comprises 15 residues. Trimming at V came to 5 bases and at J to 4 bases, leaving 7 bases not matched to a gene. Germline V lookup: CDR1 MNHNY, CDR2 SVGAGI (reference sequence).

The chain is built from TRBV5-1 and TRBJ2-1, with 10 positions matching TRBD2. With V trimmed by 3 bases and J by 6 bases, 6 bases remained unmatched. The CDR3 sequence is 15 residues long. CDR1 SGHRS and CDR2 YFSETQ come from the germline V gene. Here the CDR3 reads CASSSRAGGPNEQFF. The CDR3 DNA is TGCGCCAGCAGCTCGCGAGCGGGAGGGCCCAATGAGCAGTTCTTC. The entire variable domain, with the rest obtained from reference TRBV5-1 and TRBJ2-1, is as follows: KAGVTQTPRYLIKTRGQQVTLSCSPISGHRSVSWYQQTPGQGLQFLFEYFSETQRNKGNFPGRFSGRQFSNSRSEMNVSTLELGDSALYLCASSSRAGGPNEQFFGPGTRLTVL.

CDR3 in amino acids: CASRDLGDRELFF. For the CDR3, the DNA is TGTGCCAGCAGGGATTTAGGGGACCGGGAGCTGTTTTTT. J is TRBJ2-2 and V is TRBV2; perhaps D is TRBD1 or TRBD2 (5 bases each). The CDR3 loop spans 13 amino acids. The ends were cut back, 6 bases at V and 9 bases at J, with 14 bases in the middle. Per the germline V gene, CDR1 is SNHLY and CDR2 is FYNNEI.

About this clone: Other nucleotide sequences in the sample specify the same CDR3. This chain connects TRBV12-3 or TRBV12-4 to TRBJ1-5; D is unresolved. The CDR3 sequence is 12 residues long. V dropped 3 bases and J dropped 2 bases, with 2 bases sitting between them. The CDR3 here is CASSFGNQPQHF. The CDR3 DNA is TGTGCCAGCAGTTTCGGCAATCAGCCCCAGCATTTT.

V is TRBV7-8 and J is TRBJ2-3; TRBD2 aligns across 14 bases. This CDR3 contains 15 residues. In germline, CDR1 is SGHVS, CDR2 FQNEAQ. Trimming removed 3 bases from V and 4 bases from J; junction bases left unmatched: 0. The CDR3, as DNA: TGTGCCAGCAGCTTGGGACTAGCGGGGGCAGATACGCAGTATTTT. It encodes CASSLGLAGADTQYF. Filled out from reference TRBV7-8 and TRBJ2-3, the complete variable domain reads GAGVSQSPRYKVAKRGQDVALRCDPISGHVSLFWYQQALGQGPEFLTYFQNEAQLDKSGLPSDRFFAERPEGSVSTLKIQRTQQEDSAVYLCASSLGLAGADTQYFGPGTRLTVL.

This chain connects TRBV19 to TRBJ2-2; possibly TRBD1 or TRBD2 for D (6 bases each). V lost 3 bases and J lost 3, with 14 bases in between. The germline V gene encodes CDR1 LNHDA and CDR2 SQIVND (reference sequence). The CDR3 extends over 16 amino acids. The CDR3 spells CASSMGAGTYTGELFF. The DNA for the CDR3 is TGTGCCAGTAGTATGGGGGCAGGGACTTACACCGGGGAGCTGTTTTTT.

The rearrangement links TRBV29-1 to TRBJ2-7; D is perhaps TRBD2 (5 bases). Germline CDR1 and CDR2: SQVTM and ANQGSEA. The CDR3 contains 13 residues. Trimming took off 4 bases at V and 6 bases at J, with 16 bases between the two ends. The CDR3, as DNA: TGCAGCGTTGGCGCTCGGCTAGCTGGCGAGCAGTACTTC. It codes for CSVGARLAGEQYF.

The chain couples TRBV7-6 to TRBJ2-7; TRBD2 matches at 9 bases. Germline loops: CDR1 SGHVS, CDR2 FNYEAQ. V was clipped by 5 bases and J by 3 bases; unmatched bases: 5. The CDR3 runs 14 residues. CDR3 bases: TGTGCCAGCAGCACGACTAGCGGAAGCTACGAGCAGTACTTC. This translates into CASSTTSGSYEQYF.

This clone was seen only once. V usage is TRBV10-3 and J usage is TRBJ1-6; D is unresolved. The CDR3 totals 14 residues. Trimming removed 2 bases from V and 4 bases from J, with 6 bases in between. Germline CDR1 and CDR2: ENHRY and SYGVKD. The CDR3 protein is CAISEPIYNSPLHF. CDR3 nucleotides: TGTGCCATCAGTGAGCCCATATATAATTCACCCCTCCACTTT.